The 27 T cell receptor beta chains below were found in one sample sequenced in a study of blood T cell repertoires in COVID-19. Measured with immunoSEQ multiplex PCR; TCRdb has only the in-frame clones, and not every one. This table holds about 120,000 clones, around 85% found once. Sequenced material: peripheral blood. These receptors were collected from a man between 60 and 70 years old with acute or convalescent COVID-19.

The V gene is TRBV2, the J gene TRBJ2-7, with D hard to call. Germline V lookup: CDR1 SNHLY, CDR2 FYNNEI. V gave up 2 bases and J gave up 4 bases, with 6 bases separating them. The CDR3 loop spans 12 amino acids. The CDR3 nucleotides are TGTGCCAGCAGTGAACAGAATTACGAGCAGTACTTC. Translated, it gives CASSEQNYEQYF.

This chain connects TRBV5-5 to TRBJ2-7, with a tentative D call TRBD1 (5 bases). The CDR3 contains 15 residues. Germline values: CDR1 SGHKS, CDR2 YYEKEE (reference sequence). V was clipped by 0 bases and J by 0 bases, with 10 bases between them. The CDR3 region is CASSLVTGSSYEQYF. For the CDR3, the DNA is TGTGCCAGCAGCTTGGTAACAGGCAGCTCCTACGAGCAGTACTTC.

The chain employs TRBV7-2 and TRBJ2-5; 7 nucleotides align to TRBD1. V shed 2 bases, J shed 5 bases, and the junction held 11 bases outside the gene matches. The CDR3 loop spans 16 amino acids. Germline lookup yields CDR1 SGHTA and CDR2 FQGNSA. CDR3 amino acids: CASSLFQTGAGETQYF. In DNA, the CDR3 is TGTGCCAGCAGCTTATTTCAAACAGGGGCGGGCGAGACCCAGTACTTC.

The chain has TRBV7-2 and TRBJ2-5; D is perhaps TRBD2 (6 bases). V shed 3 bases and J shed 5 bases, with 10 bases lying between them. This CDR3 contains 13 residues. In germline, CDR1 is SGHTA, CDR2 FQGNSA. CDR3 DNA: TGTGCCAGCAGCTTGACTAGATCGGAGACCCAGTACTTC. Translating gives CASSLTRSETQYF.

The chain employs TRBV18 and TRBJ2-3; D gene uncertain. The germline V gene encodes CDR1 KGHSH and CDR2 LQKENI. V lost 2 bases and J lost 6, with 6 bases in between. CDR3 length: 12 amino acids. The CDR3 is CASSPTTDTQYF. DNA for the CDR3: TGTGCCAGCTCACCAACAACGGATACGCAGTATTTT. Using reference TRBV18 and TRBJ2-3 for the parts outside the CDR3, the full variable domain is NAGVMQNPRHLVRRRGQEARLRCSPMKGHSHVYWYRQLPEEGLKFMVYLQKENIIDESGMPKERFSAEFPKEGPSILRIQQVVRGDSAAYFCASSPTTDTQYFGPGTRLTVL.

The table lists this clone with a count of one. This chain links TRBV27 with TRBJ2-7, with 7 positions matching TRBD1. From germline, CDR1 is MNHEY and CDR2 SMNVEV (reference sequence). This CDR3 is 15 amino acids long. The trim removed 3 bases at V and 0 bases at J, leaving 5 bases unmatched. DNA for the CDR3: TGTGCCAGCAGTTTGGCGGCAGGGGGCTCCTACGAGCAGTACTTC. Protein: CASSLAAGGSYEQYF.

The chain links TRBV4-3 to TRBJ2-6; maybe TRBD2 (7 bases). Per germline, CDR1 LGHNA and CDR2 YSLEER. The CDR3 length is 17 residues. Deletions cut 0 bases from V and 3 bases from J, with 12 bases between. Written as DNA, the CDR3 is TGCGCCAGCAGCCAAGATGGGGGGGGCGTTGGGGCCAACGTCCTGACTTTC. Protein product: CASSQDGGGVGANVLTF.

The chain uses TRBV6-5 and TRBJ2-7; a possible D gene is TRBD2 (5 bases). Trimming cost V 2 bases and J 3 bases, with 8 bases left between them. Per the germline V gene, CDR1 is MNHEY and CDR2 is SVGAGI. There are 13 residues in the CDR3. The CDR3 reads CASSYGSGYEQYF. CDR3 coding DNA: TGTGCCAGCAGTTACGGGAGCGGCTACGAGCAGTACTTC.

The chain employs TRBV7-9 and TRBJ1-2, with D uncertain. This CDR3 has 15 residues. Trimming cost V 3 bases and J 8 bases, with 19 bases left between them. In germline, CDR1 is SEHNR, CDR2 FQNEAQ (reference sequence). The CDR3: CASSFASLGPGGYTF. In nucleotides, the CDR3 is TGTGCCAGCAGCTTCGCTAGCCTAGGGCCTGGGGGCTACACCTTC.

The rearrangement joins TRBV5-1 to TRBJ2-7; D possibly corresponds to TRBD1 (6 bases). The CDR3 runs to 14 residues. Trimming cost V 0 bases and J 5 bases, with 12 bases left between them. The germline V gene has CDR1 SGHRS and CDR2 YFSETQ. The CDR3 nucleotides read TGCGCCAGCAGCTTGGGGACAGCATTGAACGAGCAGTACTTC. Translation: CASSLGTALNEQYF.

The chain has TRBV2 and TRBJ1-1; perhaps TRBD1 as D (6 bases). Trimming removed 3 bases at V and 11 bases at J, with 22 bases between. Per germline, CDR1 SNHLY and CDR2 FYNNEI. This CDR3 comprises 15 residues. DNA of the CDR3: TGTGCCAGCAGTGAGCAAATTCCGGGACAAGGAAGGGCTTTCTTT. Translating it yields CASSEQIPGQGRAFF.

The chain is built from TRBV27 and TRBJ1-1, with D perhaps matching TRBD1 (6 bases). Trimming took off 5 bases at V and 1 base at J, with 20 bases between the two ends. The CDR3 contains 17 residues. The germline V gene encodes CDR1 MNHEY and CDR2 SMNVEV (reference sequence). This CDR3 is CASSSLSEGVQNTEAFF. The CDR3 DNA reads as TGTGCCAGCAGTAGTTTGTCAGAGGGGGTTCAGAACACTGAAGCTTTCTTT.

The genes are TRBV9 and TRBJ2-7; 10 nucleotides agree with TRBD2. Germline assignment: CDR1 SGDLS and CDR2 YYNGEE. The V segment lost 0 bases and the J segment 6 bases; nucleotides outside the gene matches: 9. The CDR3 is made up of 16 amino acids. The CDR3 DNA is TGTGCCAGCAGCGTAGAAGGTAGCGGGAGGTTTTTCGAGCAGTACTTC. This sequence encodes CASSVEGSGRFFEQYF. Full variable domain (remainder filled in from reference TRBV9 and TRBJ2-7): DSGVTQTPKHLITATGQRVTLRCSPRSGDLSVYWYQQSLDQGLQFLIQYYNGEERAKGNILERFSAQQFPDLHSELNLSSLELGDSALYFCASSVEGSGRFFEQYFGPGTRLTVT.

V and J are TRBV5-1 and TRBJ1-3; D gene ambiguous. Germline CDR1 reads SGHRS; CDR2 reads YFSETQ. The length of the CDR3 is 16 residues. The V end lost 0 bases, the J end lost 0 bases, and 10 bases lay between the germline ends. The CDR3 here is CASSLDGRPSGNTIYF. The CDR3 coding sequence is TGCGCCAGCAGCTTGGATGGGAGACCCTCTGGAAACACCATATATTTT.

This chain uses TRBV19 with TRBJ2-7, with D maybe TRBD1 (5 bases). V lost 5 bases, J lost 4 bases, and 15 bases lay in between. Germline lookup yields CDR1 LNHDA and CDR2 SQIVND (reference sequence). The CDR3 has 14 residues. The CDR3 DNA is TGTGCCAGTAGTTCCCGCAGGGCCGGTTACGAGCAGTACTTC. Translating gives CASSSRRAGYEQYF. Full variable domain (outside the CDR3, taken from reference TRBV19 and TRBJ2-7): DGGITQSPKYLFRKEGQNVTLSCEQNLNHDAMYWYRQDPGQGLRLIYYSQIVNDFQKGDIAEGYSVSREKKESFPLTVTSAQKNPTAFYLCASSSRRAGYEQYFGPGTRLTVT.

For the CDR3, the DNA is TGTGCCAGCAGCCATCAGGGGGCCATGAACACTGAAGCTTTCTTT. This sequence encodes CASSHQGAMNTEAFF. The chain links TRBV7-8 to TRBJ1-1; 8 bases map to TRBD1. The germline CDR1 and CDR2 sequences are SGHVS and FQNEAQ. CDR3 length equals 15 residues. J was trimmed by 0 bases and V by 5 bases; bases with no gene match: 5.

The chain joins TRBV7-2 to TRBJ2-1, with TRBD2 as a possible D gene (5 bases). CDR1 SGHTA and CDR2 FQGNSA come from the germline V gene. Deletions cut 8 bases from V and 7 bases from J, with 6 bases between. This CDR3 has 10 residues. The chain's CDR3 is CASGLNEQFF. Here the CDR3 DNA reads TGTGCCAGCGGACTTAATGAGCAGTTCTTC. The full variable domain, rest sourced from reference TRBV7-2 and TRBJ2-1, is GAGVSQSPSNKVTEKGKDVELRCDPISGHTALYWYRQSLGQGLEFLIYFQGNSAPDKSGLPSDRFSAERTGGSVSTLTIQRTQQEDSAVYLCASGLNEQFFGPGTRLTVL.

With respect to this clone: Other DNA sequences within the sample encode an identical CDR3. CDR3 residues: CASSVEGTGIYEQYF. The CDR3 DNA reads as TGTGCCAGCAGCGTAGAGGGTACAGGGATCTACGAGCAGTACTTC. The genes are TRBV9 and TRBJ2-7; maybe TRBD1 (6 bases). The V end lost 0 bases, the J end lost 3 bases, and 13 bases lay between the germline ends. CDR1 SGDLS and CDR2 YYNGEE come from the germline V gene. The CDR3 contains 15 residues. Complete variable domain (other parts from reference TRBV9 and TRBJ2-7): DSGVTQTPKHLITATGQRVTLRCSPRSGDLSVYWYQQSLDQGLQFLIQYYNGEERAKGNILERFSAQQFPDLHSELNLSSLELGDSALYFCASSVEGTGIYEQYFGPGTRLTVT.

V usage is TRBV5-1 and J usage is TRBJ1-2, with TRBD1 matching over 11 bases. The length of the CDR3 is 16 residues. V lost 0 bases and J lost 5; bases outside the gene matches: 6. The germline CDR1 and CDR2 sequences are SGHRS and YFSETQ. As DNA, the CDR3 is TGCGCCAGCAGCTTGGATCAGGGACAGGGGGGATATGGCTACACCTTC. This sequence encodes CASSLDQGQGGYGYTF.

This chain links TRBV6-5 with TRBJ2-7; D may be TRBD1 (6 bases). V lost 7 bases to trimming and J lost 3 bases, with 13 bases between them. CDR3 size: 13 residues. CDR1 MNHEY and CDR2 SVGAGI come from the germline V gene. For the CDR3, the DNA is TGTGCCAGCACCCGGAACAGGGACTACGAGCAGTACTTC. Amino acid sequence: CASTRNRDYEQYF.

The chain is built from TRBV5-1 and TRBJ2-1, with D uncertain. The V gene lost 2 bases and the J gene lost 10 bases, with 10 bases spanning the gap. CDR1 SGHRS and CDR2 YFSETQ come from the germline V gene. The length of the CDR3 is 12 residues. The CDR3: CASSLNRVEQFF. In nucleotides, the CDR3 is TGCGCCAGCAGCTTAAACCGGGTGGAGCAGTTCTTC. Full variable domain (missing parts from reference TRBV5-1 and TRBJ2-1): KAGVTQTPRYLIKTRGQQVTLSCSPISGHRSVSWYQQTPGQGLQFLFEYFSETQRNKGNFPGRFSGRQFSNSRSEMNVSTLELGDSALYLCASSLNRVEQFFGPGTRLTVL.

This clone was seen a single time. CDR3 residues: CASSLGTGTGYTF. The CDR3 DNA is TGTGCCAGCAGTCTAGGGACAGGGACTGGCTACACCTTC. The rearrangement joins TRBV12-3 or TRBV12-4 to TRBJ1-2, with 9 bases fitting TRBD1. V trimming: 5 bases; J trimming: 7 bases; junction bases outside the gene matches: 5. The CDR3 totals 13 residues.

The chain employs TRBV28 and TRBJ2-7; a possible D gene is TRBD1 (5 bases). Germline V lookup: CDR1 MDHEN, CDR2 SYDVKM. Trimming took off 4 bases at V and 6 bases at J, with 13 bases between the two ends. The CDR3 has 13 amino acids. The CDR3 is CASSSGSSAEQYF. The CDR3 DNA reads as TGTGCCAGCAGTTCAGGGTCGAGTGCCGAGCAGTACTTC.

This clone was observed once. The chain recombines TRBV25-1 with TRBJ1-3; D is ambiguous. From germline, CDR1 is MGHDK and CDR2 SYGVNS. CDR3 size: 15 residues. V was pared by 1 base and J by 6 bases, with 13 bases between. The CDR3 DNA reads TGTGCCAGCAGTGAATTATCGGGGTCCGAAAACACCATATATTTT. It encodes CASSELSGSENTIYF.

In nucleotides, the CDR3 is TGTGCCACGATCATACTGGACAGTAAGGAAGCTTTCTTT. This translates into CATIILDSKEAFF. The chain is built from TRBV28 and TRBJ1-1, with a tentative D call TRBD1 (6 bases). Germline V gene lookup returns CDR1 MDHEN and CDR2 SYDVKM. Trimming left V 10 bases short and J 8 bases short, with 20 bases between. This CDR3 comprises 13 residues.

The count of this clone is one. The J gene is TRBJ1-2, the V gene TRBV6-5; D is perhaps TRBD1 (6 bases). Germline V CDR1 and CDR2: MNHEY, SVGAGI. The CDR3 is 13 residues long. Trimming stripped 7 bases from V and 0 bases from J, with 9 bases between. The CDR3 loop is CASMDSPNYGYTF. In DNA form, the CDR3 reads TGTGCCAGCATGGACAGCCCTAACTATGGCTACACCTTC.

The rearrangement joins TRBV6-1 to TRBJ2-2; 9 nucleotides line up with TRBD1. Germline CDR1 MNHNS, CDR2 SASEGT. The CDR3 consists of 16 residues. The J segment lost 2 bases and the V segment lost 4 bases, leaving 5 bases of the junction unmatched. CDR3 protein: CASSGGQGSNTGELFF. In nucleotides, the CDR3 is TGTGCCAGCAGTGGAGGACAGGGGTCTAACACCGGGGAGCTGTTTTTT.